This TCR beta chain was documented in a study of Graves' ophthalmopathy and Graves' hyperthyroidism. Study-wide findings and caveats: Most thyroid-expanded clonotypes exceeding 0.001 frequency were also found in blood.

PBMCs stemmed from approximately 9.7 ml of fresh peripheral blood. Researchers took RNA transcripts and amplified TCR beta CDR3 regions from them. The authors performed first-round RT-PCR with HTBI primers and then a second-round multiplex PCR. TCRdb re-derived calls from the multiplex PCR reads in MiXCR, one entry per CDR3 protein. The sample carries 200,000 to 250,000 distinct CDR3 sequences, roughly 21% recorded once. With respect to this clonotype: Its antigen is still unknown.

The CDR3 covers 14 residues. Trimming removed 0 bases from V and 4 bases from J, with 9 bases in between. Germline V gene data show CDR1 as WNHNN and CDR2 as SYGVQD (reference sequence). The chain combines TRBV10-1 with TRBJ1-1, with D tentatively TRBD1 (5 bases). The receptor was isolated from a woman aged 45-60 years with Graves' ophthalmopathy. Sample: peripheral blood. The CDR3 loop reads CASSESVGVTEAFF. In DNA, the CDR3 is TGCGCCAGCAGTGAGTCTGTAGGGGTCACTGAAGCTTTCTTT.